This TCR beta chain was identified during a study of identical twins listed by TCRdb under 2016. For context, the study as a whole: The study deep-sequenced TCR alpha and beta repertoires from monozygotic twins, unrelated adults of various ages and cord blood to test whether fetal clonotypes persist. Replicate twin experiments were performed at different times using different library preparation protocols to rule out contamination.

Every donor in the study was a healthy Caucasian. Three pairs of female monozygotic twins, all aged roughly 18 to 30 years, made up the twin cohort. The RNA used for TCR libraries was isolated from peripheral blood mononuclear cells. The research as a whole found: Out-of-frame TCR alpha sharing in monozygotic twins was systematically underestimated by recombination models, whereas sharing between unrelated individuals was in agreement with the recombination models. Because the same donors could not be followed over many years, conclusions were based on cross-sectional statistical analysis. Excess twin sharing in beta out-of-frame sequences was weaker because fewer shared sequences lowered the signal-to-noise ratio. Compared with coincidental sharing between unrelated individuals, an excess of low generation-probability sequences was observed among out-of-frame TCR alpha sequences shared between twins. Fewer insertions were carried by abundant cord blood beta clonotypes, a similar but weaker trend appeared in young adult naive repertoires, and no such trend appeared in memory repertoires. Invariant T cells such as MAIT and iNKT could partly confound zero-insertion analyses, though diverse VJ usage argued against this for most clonotypes.

This clonotype was seen only a few times. This receptor's antigen is unknown. The input lacks base qualities; no much larger clone sits a single base away. The germline V gene provides CDR1 SGHTA and CDR2 FQGNSA. The germline V end is reduced by 5 bases and the J end by 3 bases; junction bases left unmatched: 6. The CDR3 runs 16 residues from the cysteine to the phenylalanine. Left in the record is the CDR3 DNA by itself, 48 bases read in frame from the first base. The method was 5' RACE. The sample was run on an Illumina HiSeq 2000. Template switching added a universal primer binding site, and the final cDNA carried a unique molecular identifier that allowed TCR cDNA molecules to be counted accurately. Specific primers in the conserved constant-segment region were used to synthesize first-strand cDNA for the TCR alpha and beta chains. Each cDNA library was double barcoded, with a SMART-Mk sample barcode plus Illumina barcodes, to control for contamination. TruSeq adapter sequences along with Illumina sample barcodes were introduced in two successive PCR steps. The Illumina HiSeq platform was used with custom primers to sequence TCR alpha and beta cDNA libraries. The paper's data handling went like this. Raw reads were processed with MiGEC to extract unique molecular identifiers, and MiXCR was used to determine CDR3 positions. For each individual, recombination models were inferred using an EM algorithm with the repgenHMM and IGoR tools. The tcR package in R was used for shared clonotype analysis, with sharing normalized by the product of cloneset sizes. Out-of-frame nonproductive sequences were analyzed to study raw recombination free of thymic and clonal selection effects. TCRdb's own reprocessing of the public reads used fastp at Q25 and MiXCR and kept productive beta chains. Rows with one shared CDR3 protein collapse into an entry with the most common genes and DNA. TCRdb's processing, not the authors' own work, is the source of the V and J calls. In all, the sample holds hundreds of thousands of distinct CDR3 sequences, and about 20% of those were seen once. Around 13% of the sample is held by the ten biggest clonotypes.

The same sample was also used in a study of T cells expressing NK-cell markers. The second source states: Fewer than ten donors provided sorted CD3+CD56+NKG2C+, CD3+CD56+NKG2C- and CD3+CD56-NKG2C+ T-cell subsets, whose TCR beta-chain repertoires were profiled. Seven of the eight sequenced donors were HCMV-seropositive and one was HCMV-seronegative. In several experiments an anti-gammadeltaTCR antibody was added to restrict sorting to alphabetaTCR-expressing T cells. For five or six donors, the dominant CD3+CD56+NKG2C+ clonotypes were among the top 10 CD8+ clonotypes and accounted for 1.0-7.0% of CD8+ T cells. Those dominant clonotypes were again the most abundant among CD3+CD56-NKG2C+ cells in a handful of donors, at about 25-65%. Whether the expanded NKG2C-expressing T cell clones were specific for HCMV antigens remained unclear. The study sequenced eight donors, all healthy volunteers chosen at random: three men and five women. HCMV serostatus was determined by detecting HCMV-specific IgG in serum with a commercial ELISA kit. Bulk peripheral blood T-cell repertoires were additionally sequenced from unsorted PBMC for six donors. Reads were demultiplexed and grouped by UMI with MIGEC, and clonotypes were assembled and quantified with MiTCR. To remove erroneous sequences, TCR cDNA sequences were retained only when supported by two or more reads. The tcR package was used for downstream repertoire analysis, with clonotypes matched between fractions based on CDR3 nucleotide sequence plus V segment. VDJmatch was used to annotate antigen specificity against VDJdb, with one amino acid substitution in CDR3 allowed.

The source is a young woman in good health. The rearranged chain carries TRBV7-2 and TRBJ1-6, with 8 bases in between that match TRBD1. The specimen sequenced was PBMCs. The CDR3 region reads CASSLGTGNYNSPLHF. In nucleotide form, the sequence is TGTGCCAGCAGCCTGGGGACAGGAAACTATAATTCACCCCTCCACTTT.